Only one count was recorded for the clone carrying this TCR beta chain. Its antigen is unknown. The sample originates from a study of cytomegalovirus exposure and HLA in healthy donors. Across the whole study: Researchers found that roughly 81% of 300 to 450 genotyped donors fell within the Caucasian-associated ancestry cluster.

Primers for the PCR totalled 60 Vbeta and 13 Jbeta. The assay was immunoSEQ multiplex PCR, and TCRdb's table has in-frame clones only and misses some. The profile shows roughly 160,000 clones, roughly 80% of them singletons. Study-level findings and limits: Per published accounts, TCR beta sequences correctly predicted the HLA-A and HLA-B alleles of most subjects.

CDR3 length: 12 residues. Deletions cut 2 bases from V and 2 bases from J, with 4 bases between. Germline V lookup: CDR1 MNHEY, CDR2 SVGAGI. The sequence was collected from a woman aged 45-59 years in good health and CMV-seronegative. Sequenced material: PBMCs. The chain employs TRBV6-5 and TRBJ2-7; D is uncertain. The CDR3 DNA sequence: TGTGCCAGCAGTTACGACACCTACGAGCAGTACTTC. It encodes CASSYDTYEQYF.